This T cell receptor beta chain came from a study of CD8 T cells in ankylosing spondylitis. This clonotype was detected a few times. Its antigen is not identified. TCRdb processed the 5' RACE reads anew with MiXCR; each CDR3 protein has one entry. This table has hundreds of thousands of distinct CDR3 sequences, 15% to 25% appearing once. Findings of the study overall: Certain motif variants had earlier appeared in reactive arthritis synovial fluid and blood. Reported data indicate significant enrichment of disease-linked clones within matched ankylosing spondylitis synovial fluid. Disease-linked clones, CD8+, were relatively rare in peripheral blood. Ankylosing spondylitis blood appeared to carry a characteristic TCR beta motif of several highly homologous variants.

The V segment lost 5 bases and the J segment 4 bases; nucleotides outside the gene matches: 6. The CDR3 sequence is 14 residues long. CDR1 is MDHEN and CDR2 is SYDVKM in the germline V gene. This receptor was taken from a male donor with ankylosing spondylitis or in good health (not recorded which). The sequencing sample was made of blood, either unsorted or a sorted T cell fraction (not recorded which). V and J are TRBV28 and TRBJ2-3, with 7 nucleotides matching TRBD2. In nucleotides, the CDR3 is TGTGCCAGCAGTAAACCCGCGGGGGCAGATACGCAGTATTTT. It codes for CASSKPAGADTQYF.